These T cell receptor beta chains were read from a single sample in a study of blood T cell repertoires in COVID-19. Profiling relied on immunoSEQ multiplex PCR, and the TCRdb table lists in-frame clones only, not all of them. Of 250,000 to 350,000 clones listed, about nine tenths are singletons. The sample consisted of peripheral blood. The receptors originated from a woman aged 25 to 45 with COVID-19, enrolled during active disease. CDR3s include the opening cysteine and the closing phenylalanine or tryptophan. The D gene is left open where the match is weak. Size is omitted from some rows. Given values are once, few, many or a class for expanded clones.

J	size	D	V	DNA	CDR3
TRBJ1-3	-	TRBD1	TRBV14	TGTGCCAGCAGTCCGGGACAGGCGGGGGACACCATATATTTT	CASSPGQAGDTIYF
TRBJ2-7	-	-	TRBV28	TGTGCCAGCAGTCGAGACATTACCTACGAGCAGTACTTC	CASSRDITYEQYF
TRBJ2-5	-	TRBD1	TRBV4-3	TGCGCCAGCAGCCAGGTACAGGGGGCCGAGACCCAGTACTTC	CASSQVQGAETQYF
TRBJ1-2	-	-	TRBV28	TGTGCCAGCAGTGACCTCAGGGTTTTCGGCTACACCTTC	CASSDLRVFGYTF
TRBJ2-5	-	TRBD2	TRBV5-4	TGTGCCAGCAGCTTACGGGCGGGGGGAGAGACCCAGTACTTC	CASSLRAGGETQYF
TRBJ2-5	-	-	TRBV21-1	TGTGCCAGCAGCAAAGCGAATGGACAGGGGGACGAAGAGACCCAGTACTTC	CASSKANGQGDEETQYF
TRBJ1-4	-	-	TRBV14	TGTGCCAGCAGCCTCTCCTTTGGAGCTGGGGAAAAACTGTTTTTT	CASSLSFGAGEKLFF
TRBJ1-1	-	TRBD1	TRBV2	TGTGCCAGCAGTGCGGACAGGGGCACTGAAGCTTTCTTT	CASSADRGTEAFF
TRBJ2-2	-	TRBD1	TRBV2	TGTGCCAGCAGGATAGACAGGGGGCGTTTCAGCGGGGAGCTGTTTTTT	CASRIDRGRFSGELFF
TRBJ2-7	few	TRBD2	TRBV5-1	TGCGCCAGCAGCTTTCCGGGACTAGCGGGAAATTACGAGCAGTACTTC	CASSFPGLAGNYEQYF
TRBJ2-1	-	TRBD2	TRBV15	TGTGCCACCAGCAGAGAGGGGACTACCCATGAGCAGTTCTTC	CATSREGTTHEQFF
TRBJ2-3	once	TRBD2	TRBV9	TGTGCCAGCAGCGTAGGAGGGACGGGGAGGGTCGGCACAGATACGCAGTATTTT	CASSVGGTGRVGTDTQYF
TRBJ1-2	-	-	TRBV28	TGTGCCAGCAGTTCGGGGAGAGGTGGCTACACCTTC	CASSSGRGGYTF
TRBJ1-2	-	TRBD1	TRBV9	TGTGCCAGCAGCGCGGACAGGGGTGTTGGCTACACCTTC	CASSADRGVGYTF
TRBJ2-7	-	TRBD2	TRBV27	TGTGCCAGCAGTCGCTTCACTAGCGGCACTTCCTACGAGCAGTACTTC	CASSRFTSGTSYEQYF
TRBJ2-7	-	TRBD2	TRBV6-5	TGTGCCAGCAGTAAGACTAGCGGGAGAATGGGGGAGCAGTACTTC	CASSKTSGRMGEQYF
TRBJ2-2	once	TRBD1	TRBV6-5	TGTGCCAGTCGCAGGACAGGGAAGAACGGGGAGCTGTTTTTT	CASRRTGKNGELFF
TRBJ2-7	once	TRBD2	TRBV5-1	TGCGCCAGCAGCTGGACTAGCTCCTACGAGCAGTACTTC	CASSWTSSYEQYF
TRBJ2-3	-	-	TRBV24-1	TGTGCCACCAGTGACCCAGGGATAGATACGCAGTATTTT	CATSDPGIDTQYF
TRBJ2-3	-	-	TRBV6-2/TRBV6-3	TGTGCCAGCAGTCAGGCCTTACGCACAGATACGCAGTATTTT	CASSQALRTDTQYF
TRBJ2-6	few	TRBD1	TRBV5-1	TGCGCCAGCAGCTTTAATCGACAGGGCAGCTCTGGGGCCAACGTCCTGACTTTC	CASSFNRQGSSGANVLTF
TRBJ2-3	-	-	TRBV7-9	TGTGCCAGCAGCAAACAGGCTACTAGCACAGATACGCAGTATTTT	CASSKQATSTDTQYF
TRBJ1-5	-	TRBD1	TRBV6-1	TGTGCCAGCAGTGAGGGACAGGGGTATCTTCAGCCCCAGCATTTT	CASSEGQGYLQPQHF
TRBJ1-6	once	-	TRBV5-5	TGTGCCAGCAGCTTCCGCCCACAGGGAAATTCACCCCTCCACTTT	CASSFRPQGNSPLHF
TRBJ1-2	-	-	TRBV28	TGTGCCAGCTCAGGGCGAGCCTGGGGCTACACCTTC	CASSGRAWGYTF
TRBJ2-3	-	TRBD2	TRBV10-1	TGCGCCAGCGCCGACTCCGCGGGAGGGTCAGATACGCAGTATTTT	CASADSAGGSDTQYF
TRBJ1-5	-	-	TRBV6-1	TGTGCCAGCAGTGTCTTTCCGACAGGTAGCAGCAATCAGCCCCAGCATTTT	CASSVFPTGSSNQPQHF
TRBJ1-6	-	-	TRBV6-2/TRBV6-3	TGTGCCAGCCGCCGCGACTGGAATTCACCCCTCCACTTT	CASRRDWNSPLHF
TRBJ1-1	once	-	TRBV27	TGTGCCAGCAGTTTATCGTGGGACTTGAACACTGAAGCTTTCTTT	CASSLSWDLNTEAFF
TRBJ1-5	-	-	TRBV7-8	TGTGCCAGCCGCCCGAACGGGGGGGGGACACCCTTCCTGATCGAGGATAAGCAGCCCCAGCATTTT	CASRPNGGGTPFLIEDKQPQHF
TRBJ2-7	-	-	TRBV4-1	TGCGCCAGCAGCCAAGCGGCGGGAAGGACCTACGAGCAGTACTTC	CASSQAAGRTYEQYF
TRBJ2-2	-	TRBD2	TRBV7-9	TGTGCCAGCAGCTCGCCGGGACTAGCGGGAATCGGGGAGCTGTTTTTT	CASSSPGLAGIGELFF
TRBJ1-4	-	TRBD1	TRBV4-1	TGCGCCAGCAGCCCGGACAGGGCTACAACTAATGAAAAACTGTTTTTT	CASSPDRATTNEKLFF
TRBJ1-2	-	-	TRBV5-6	TGTGCCAGCAGCGGGCAGAACTATGGCTACACCTTC	CASSGQNYGYTF
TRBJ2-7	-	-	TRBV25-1	TGTGCCAGCAGTTCGACATCCAGGTCCTACGAGCAGTACTTC	CASSSTSRSYEQYF
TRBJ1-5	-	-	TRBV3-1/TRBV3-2	TGTGCCAGCAGCCCGACAGGTAGCAATCAGCCCCAGCATTTT	CASSPTGSNQPQHF
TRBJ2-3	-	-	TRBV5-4	TGTGCCAGCAGCTTGGAGGGAGTTATCGCAGATACGCAGTATTTT	CASSLEGVIADTQYF
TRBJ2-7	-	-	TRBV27	TGTGCCAGCAGTTTATCAGCCTTGAGGGCGGGGTCCTACGAGCAGTACTTC	CASSLSALRAGSYEQYF
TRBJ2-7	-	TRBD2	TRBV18	TGTGCCAGCTCACCACCGACGGGACTAGCCGTCGAGCAGTACTTC	CASSPPTGLAVEQYF
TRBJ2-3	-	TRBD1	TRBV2	TGTGCCAGCAGCCGATTACAGGGGACAGATACGCAGTATTTT	CASSRLQGTDTQYF
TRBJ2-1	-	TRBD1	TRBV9	TGTGCCAGCAGCACCCGGATGGGACAGGGAACCAATGAGCAGTTCTTC	CASSTRMGQGTNEQFF
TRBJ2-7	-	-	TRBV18	TGTGCCAGCTCCCGACAGAATACTTACGAGCAGTACTTC	CASSRQNTYEQYF
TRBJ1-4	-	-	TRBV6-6	TGTGCCAGCAGTCCCTCAGTCGGCGGCGCATCAACTAATGAAAAACTGTTTTTT	CASSPSVGGASTNEKLFF
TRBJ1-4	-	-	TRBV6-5	TGTGCCAGCAGTTTCGGTCGGGTCAGCTCATATGAAAAACTGTTTTTT	CASSFGRVSSYEKLFF
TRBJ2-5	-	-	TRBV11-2	TGTGCCAGCAGCTTAGGTCTCGGGGGGACCCAGTACTTC	CASSLGLGGTQYF
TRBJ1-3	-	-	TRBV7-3	TGTGCCAGCAGCTTAGGGGCCAGCTCTGGAAACACCATATATTTT	CASSLGASSGNTIYF
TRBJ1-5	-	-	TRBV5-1	TGCGCCAGCAGCTTTGCAGGGGTACCAAATCAGCCCCAGCATTTT	CASSFAGVPNQPQHF
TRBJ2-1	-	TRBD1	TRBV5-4	TGTGCCAGCAGCAACGGACAGGGAAGCAATGAGCAGTTCTTC	CASSNGQGSNEQFF
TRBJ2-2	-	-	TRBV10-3	TGTGCCATCAGTCTCGGGAAGTCGGTTGGCGGGGAGCTGTTTTTT	CAISLGKSVGGELFF
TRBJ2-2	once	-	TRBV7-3	TGTGCCAGCAGCTCCCTTAGTACCGGGGAGCTGTTTTTT	CASSSLSTGELFF
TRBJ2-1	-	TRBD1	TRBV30	TGTGCCTGGAGTCTCCAGGACAGGGACGACAATGAGCAGTTCTTC	CAWSLQDRDDNEQFF
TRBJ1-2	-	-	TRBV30	TGTGCCTGGAGTGAGGGGGGGTTACCCTATGGCTACACCTTC	CAWSEGGLPYGYTF
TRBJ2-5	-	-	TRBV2	TGTGCCAGCAGTGGTAGGACTCAACACGGAGAGACCCAGTACTTC	CASSGRTQHGETQYF
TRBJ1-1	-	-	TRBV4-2	TGTGCCAGCAGCCAAGAGTTCGCAGGTATTCGACATGAAGCTTTCTTT	CASSQEFAGIRHEAFF
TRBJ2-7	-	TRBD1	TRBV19	TGTGCCAGTAGTAGGCGACAGGGAATGGCCTACGAGCAGTACTTC	CASSRRQGMAYEQYF
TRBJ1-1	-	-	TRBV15	TGTGCCACCAGCAGAGCCCGGGAGGTGAACACTGAAGCTTTCTTT	CATSRAREVNTEAFF